Below, 7 T cell receptor beta chains from the same sample are listed, as sequenced in a study of OX40 agonist ivuxolimab in advanced cancers. Sequenced by immunoSEQ multiplex PCR; TCRdb stores in-frame clones only, minus some. The table has approximately 82,000 clones, 75% to 90% seen once. Sequenced material: CD4+ or CD8+ T cells sorted from blood, taken in a trial of the OX40 agonist ivuxolimab. All receptors come from an adult with an advanced solid tumor such as melanoma, head and neck, liver or kidney cancer.

The chain recombines TRBV28 with TRBJ2-7; possibly TRBD1 for D (6 bases). V was trimmed by 4 bases and J by 4 bases, leaving 17 bases between them. Germline values: CDR1 MDHEN, CDR2 SYDVKM. The CDR3 extends over 15 amino acids. The CDR3 spells CASSSPRQAIYEQYF. In DNA, the CDR3 is TGTGCCAGCAGTTCCCCGAGACAGGCTATATACGAGCAGTACTTC.

The genes are TRBV18 and TRBJ1-6; 11 nucleotides agree with TRBD1. V shed 4 bases and J 8 bases; nucleotides not matched to a gene: 1. The CDR3 sequence is 14 residues long. From germline, CDR1 is KGHSH and CDR2 LQKENI. The CDR3 coding sequence is TGTGCCAGCTCACGGGACAGGGGGTATTCACCCCTCCACTTT. It yields the protein CASSRDRGYSPLHF.

The rearrangement links TRBV7-2 to TRBJ1-2; the D gene is possibly TRBD1 (5 bases). This CDR3 region has 15 residues. Germline loops: CDR1 SGHTA, CDR2 FQGNSA. V was cut by 5 bases and J by 8 bases, with 21 bases left in between. The CDR3 nucleotides are TGTGCCAGCAGCGTGTCGATGTGGGACTTAGGGGGCTACACCTTC. This translates into CASSVSMWDLGGYTF.

The V gene is TRBV30, the J gene TRBJ1-6; 10 nucleotides align to TRBD1. The germline V gene has CDR1 GTSNPN and CDR2 SVGIG (reference sequence). CDR3 size: 16 residues. Unmatched junction bases numbered 9, after V lost 2 bases and J lost 8 bases. The DNA of the CDR3 is TGTGCCTGGAGTCCATGGGACAGGGGCGGGGATTCACCCCTCCACTTT. Encoded protein: CAWSPWDRGGDSPLHF.

V usage is TRBV18 and J usage is TRBJ2-7; 12 bases are a match to TRBD2. The germline CDR1 and CDR2 sequences are KGHSH and LQKENI. The CDR3 runs to 16 residues. V gave up 6 bases and J gave up 5 bases; unmatched junction bases: 11. The CDR3 DNA follows: TGTGCCAGCTCCTTTGCGGCTAGCGGGGGGGGCCACGAGCAGTACTTC. It yields the protein CASSFAASGGGHEQYF. The whole variable domain, remainder taken from reference TRBV18 and TRBJ2-7, is NAGVMQNPRHLVRRRGQEARLRCSPMKGHSHVYWYRQLPEEGLKFMVYLQKENIIDESGMPKERFSAEFPKEGPSILRIQQVVRGDSAAYFCASSFAASGGGHEQYFGPGTRLTVT.

The chain has TRBV6-1 and TRBJ2-7; 8 positions agree with TRBD2. Germline lookup yields CDR1 MNHNS and CDR2 SASEGT. With V trimmed by 3 bases and J by 5 bases, 3 bases remained unmatched. CDR3 length equals 13 residues. In DNA, the CDR3 is TGTGCCAGCAGTGAGCGGGGGGACAACGAGCAGTACTTC. It is translated as CASSERGDNEQYF.

The chain has TRBV4-3 and TRBJ1-1; the D is unclear. Germline V gives CDR1 LGHNA, CDR2 YSLEER. The V gene lost 0 bases and the J gene lost 1 base, with 6 bases spanning the gap. This CDR3 is built from 14 residues. CDR3 DNA sequence: TGCGCCAGCAGCCAAGAGGCCGGGAACACTGAAGCTTTCTTT. The encoded protein is CASSQEAGNTEAFF.